The clone carrying this T cell receptor beta chain was detected a few times. MiXCR was run by TCRdb on the reads, yielding one entry per CDR3 protein. The table shows about 200,000 distinct CDR3 sequences, with less than 9.5% occurring only once. J gave up 5 bases and V 8 bases, and 5 bases lay outside the gene matches. Germline V gene data show CDR1 as SGHAT and CDR2 as FQNNGV. This CDR3 is built from 13 residues. These data come from a study of T cell repertoires in cytomegalovirus infection. The sequence was obtained from a human donor in good health (CMV status not recorded). Some clones in this sample may be carry-over from other donors' samples. The specimen was PBMCs. The rearrangement uses TRBV11-2 and TRBJ2-5; 10 bases agree with TRBD1. The CDR3 protein is CASGTGVKETQYF. The DNA of the CDR3 is TGTGCCAGCGGGACAGGGGTTAAGGAGACCCAGTACTTC.